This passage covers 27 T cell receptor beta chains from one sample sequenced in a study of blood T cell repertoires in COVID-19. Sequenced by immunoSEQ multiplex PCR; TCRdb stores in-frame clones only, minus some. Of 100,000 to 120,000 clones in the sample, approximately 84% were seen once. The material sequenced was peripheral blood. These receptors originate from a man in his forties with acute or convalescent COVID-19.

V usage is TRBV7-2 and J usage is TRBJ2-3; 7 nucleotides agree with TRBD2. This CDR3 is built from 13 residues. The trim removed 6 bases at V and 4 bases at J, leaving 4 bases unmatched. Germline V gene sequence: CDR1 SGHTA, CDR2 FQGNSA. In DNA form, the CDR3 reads TGTGCCAGCAGTAACCTAGCGGCAGATACGCAGTATTTT. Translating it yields CASSNLAADTQYF.

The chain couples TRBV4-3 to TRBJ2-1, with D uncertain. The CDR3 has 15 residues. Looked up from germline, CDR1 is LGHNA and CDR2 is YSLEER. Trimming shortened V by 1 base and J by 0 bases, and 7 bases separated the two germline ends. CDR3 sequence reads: CASSQVASSYNEQFF. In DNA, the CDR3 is TGCGCCAGCAGCCAAGTCGCCAGCTCCTACAATGAGCAGTTCTTC.

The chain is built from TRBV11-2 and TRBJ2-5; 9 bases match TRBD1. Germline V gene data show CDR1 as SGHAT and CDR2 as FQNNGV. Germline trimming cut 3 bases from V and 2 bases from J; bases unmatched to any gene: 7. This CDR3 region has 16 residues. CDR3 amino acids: CASSFGTGRVQETQYF. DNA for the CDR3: TGTGCCAGCAGCTTTGGGACAGGGCGGGTTCAAGAGACCCAGTACTTC.

The CDR3 here is CATQGARMNTEAFF. CDR3 DNA: TGTGCCACCCAGGGGGCGCGGATGAACACTGAAGCTTTCTTT. The rearrangement joins TRBV5-4 to TRBJ1-1; 8 bases fit TRBD1. V was clipped by 9 bases and J by 0 bases; unmatched bases: 7. The CDR3 is 14 residues long. Per germline, CDR1 SGHNT and CDR2 YYREEE (reference sequence).

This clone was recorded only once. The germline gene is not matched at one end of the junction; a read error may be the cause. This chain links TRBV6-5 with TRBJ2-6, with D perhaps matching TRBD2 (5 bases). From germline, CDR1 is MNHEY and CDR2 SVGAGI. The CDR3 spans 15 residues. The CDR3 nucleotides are TGTGCCTGCAGCCCGGACTGGGCTGGGGCCAACGTCCTGACTTTC. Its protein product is CACSPDWAGANVLTF.

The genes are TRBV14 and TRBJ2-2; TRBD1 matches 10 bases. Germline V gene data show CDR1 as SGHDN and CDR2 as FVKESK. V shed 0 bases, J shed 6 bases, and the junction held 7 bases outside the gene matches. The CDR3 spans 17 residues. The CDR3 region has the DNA TGTGCCAGCAGCCAAGATCCGGCGGGGACAGGGGCCGGGGAGCTGTTTTTT. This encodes CASSQDPAGTGAGELFF.

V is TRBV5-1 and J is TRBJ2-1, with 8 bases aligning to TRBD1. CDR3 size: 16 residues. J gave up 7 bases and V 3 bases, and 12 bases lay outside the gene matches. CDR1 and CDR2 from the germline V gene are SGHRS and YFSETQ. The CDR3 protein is CASSSTRGQGGNEQFF. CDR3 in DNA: TGCGCCAGCAGCTCCACACGCGGACAGGGTGGGAATGAGCAGTTCTTC.

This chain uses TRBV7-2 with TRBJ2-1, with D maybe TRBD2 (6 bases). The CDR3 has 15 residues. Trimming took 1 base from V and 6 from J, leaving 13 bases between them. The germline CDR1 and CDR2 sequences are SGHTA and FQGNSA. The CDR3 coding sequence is TGTGCCAGCAGCTTAGTAGGCGGGGAAAGCAATGAGCAGTTCTTC. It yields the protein CASSLVGGESNEQFF.

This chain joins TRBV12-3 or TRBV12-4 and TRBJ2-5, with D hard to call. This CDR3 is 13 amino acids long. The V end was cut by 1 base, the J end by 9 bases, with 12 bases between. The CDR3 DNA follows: TGTGCCAGCAGTTTAGATTCGCAGCGCGCCCAGTACTTC. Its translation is CASSLDSQRAQYF.

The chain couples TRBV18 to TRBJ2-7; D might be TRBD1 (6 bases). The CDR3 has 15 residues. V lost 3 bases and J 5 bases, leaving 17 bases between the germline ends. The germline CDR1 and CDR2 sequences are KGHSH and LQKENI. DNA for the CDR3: TGTGCCAGCTCACCCCTTCGACAGGCCTCGGACGAGCAGTACTTC. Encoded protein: CASSPLRQASDEQYF.

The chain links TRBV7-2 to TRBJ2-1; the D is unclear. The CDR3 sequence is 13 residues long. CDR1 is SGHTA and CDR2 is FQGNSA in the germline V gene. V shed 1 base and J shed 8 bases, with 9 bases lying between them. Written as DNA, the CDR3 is TGTGCCAGCAGCTTAGTCAACTTGTATGAGCAGTTCTTC. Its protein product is CASSLVNLYEQFF.

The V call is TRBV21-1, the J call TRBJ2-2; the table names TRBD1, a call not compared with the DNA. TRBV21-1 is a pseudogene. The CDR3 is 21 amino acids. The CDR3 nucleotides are TGTGCCAGCAGCAAAGGTCCAAGCAGGGTCTCTCCCCCCAGGAACACCGGGGAGCTGTTTTTT. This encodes CASSKGPSRVSPPRNTGELFF.

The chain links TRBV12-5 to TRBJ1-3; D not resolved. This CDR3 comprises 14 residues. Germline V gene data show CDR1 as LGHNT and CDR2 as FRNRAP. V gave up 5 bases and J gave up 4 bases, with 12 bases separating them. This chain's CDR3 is CASGRSSLGNTIYF. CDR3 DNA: TGTGCTAGTGGTAGGAGTAGTTTGGGAAACACCATATATTTT.

The CDR3 spells CAWSVNGEGGQYF. In DNA, the CDR3 is TGTGCCTGGAGTGTAAACGGGGAGGGGGGCCAGTACTTC. The rearrangement joins TRBV30 to TRBJ2-5; possibly TRBD2 for D (7 bases). V was shortened by 0 bases and J by 10 bases, with 15 bases between the two germline ends. CDR1 GTSNPN and CDR2 SVGIG come from the germline V gene (reference sequence). The CDR3 consists of 13 residues.

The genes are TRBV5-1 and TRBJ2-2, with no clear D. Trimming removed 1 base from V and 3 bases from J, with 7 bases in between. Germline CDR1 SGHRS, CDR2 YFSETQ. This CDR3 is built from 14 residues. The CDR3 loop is CASSLSRDTGELFF. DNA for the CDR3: TGCGCCAGCAGCTTGTCACGGGACACCGGGGAGCTGTTTTTT.

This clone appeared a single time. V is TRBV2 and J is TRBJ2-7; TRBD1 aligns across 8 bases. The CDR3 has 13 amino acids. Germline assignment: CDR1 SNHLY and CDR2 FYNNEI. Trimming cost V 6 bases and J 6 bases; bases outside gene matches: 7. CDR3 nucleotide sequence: TGTGCCAGCAGGAACGACAGGGGAGCCGAGCAGTACTTC. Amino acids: CASRNDRGAEQYF. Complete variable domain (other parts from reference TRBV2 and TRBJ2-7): EPEVTQTPSHQVTQMGQEVILRCVPISNHLYFYWYRQILGQKVEFLVSFYNNEISEKSEIFDDQFSVERPDGSNFTLKIRSTKLEDSAMYFCASRNDRGAEQYFGPGTRLTVT.

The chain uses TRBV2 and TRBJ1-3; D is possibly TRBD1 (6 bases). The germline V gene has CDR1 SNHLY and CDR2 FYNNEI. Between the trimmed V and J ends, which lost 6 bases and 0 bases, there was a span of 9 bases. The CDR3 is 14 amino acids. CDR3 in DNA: TGTGCCAGCAGCAACAGGGCCTCTGGAAACACCATATATTTT. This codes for CASSNRASGNTIYF.

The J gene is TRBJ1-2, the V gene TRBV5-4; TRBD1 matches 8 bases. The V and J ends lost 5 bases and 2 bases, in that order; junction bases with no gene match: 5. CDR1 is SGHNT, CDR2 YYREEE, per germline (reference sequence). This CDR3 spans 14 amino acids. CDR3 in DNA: TGTGCCAGCAGTACAGGGGGGCCCAACTATGGCTACACCTTC. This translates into CASSTGGPNYGYTF.

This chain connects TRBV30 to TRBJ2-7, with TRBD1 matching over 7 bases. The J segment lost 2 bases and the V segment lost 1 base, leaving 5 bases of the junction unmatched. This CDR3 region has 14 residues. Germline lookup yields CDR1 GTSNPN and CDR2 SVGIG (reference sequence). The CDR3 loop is CAWSGGQSPYEQYF. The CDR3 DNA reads TGTGCCTGGAGTGGGGGACAGTCACCCTACGAGCAGTACTTC.

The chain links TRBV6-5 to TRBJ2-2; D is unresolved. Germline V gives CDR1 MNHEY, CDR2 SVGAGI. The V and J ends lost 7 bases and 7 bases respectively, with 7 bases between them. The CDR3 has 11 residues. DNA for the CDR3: TGTGCCAGCACTCCAGGCGGGGAGCTGTTTTTT. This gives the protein CASTPGGELFF.

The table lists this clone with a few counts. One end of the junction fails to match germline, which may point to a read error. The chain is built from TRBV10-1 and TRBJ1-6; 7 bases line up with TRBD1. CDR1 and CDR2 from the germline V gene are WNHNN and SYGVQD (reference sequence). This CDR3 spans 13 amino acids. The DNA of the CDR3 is TGCGCAAGCACCGGGACAGTCAATTCACCCCTCCACTTT. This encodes CASTGTVNSPLHF.

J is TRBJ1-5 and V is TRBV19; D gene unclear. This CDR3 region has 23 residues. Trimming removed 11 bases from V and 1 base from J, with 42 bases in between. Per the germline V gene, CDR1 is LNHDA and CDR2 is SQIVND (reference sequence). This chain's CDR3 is CAVDGSPGELGTRSKPSNQPQHF. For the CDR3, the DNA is TGTGCCGTAGATGGGTCTCCAGGAGAACTCGGAACTAGGTCTAAGCCCAGCAATCAGCCCCAGCATTTT.

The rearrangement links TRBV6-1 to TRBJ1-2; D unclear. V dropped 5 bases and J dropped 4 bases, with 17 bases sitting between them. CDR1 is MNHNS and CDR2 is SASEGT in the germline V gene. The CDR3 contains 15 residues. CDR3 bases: TGTGCCAGCAGTAGACCAACGGGGTGGGTCTATGGCTACACCTTC. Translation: CASSRPTGWVYGYTF.

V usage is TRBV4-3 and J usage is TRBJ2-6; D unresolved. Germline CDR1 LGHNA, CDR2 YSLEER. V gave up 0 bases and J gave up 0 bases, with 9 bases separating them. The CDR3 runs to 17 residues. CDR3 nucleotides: TGCGCCAGCAGCCAAGAGCGGCTTAGCTCTGGGGCCAACGTCCTGACTTTC. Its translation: CASSQERLSSGANVLTF.

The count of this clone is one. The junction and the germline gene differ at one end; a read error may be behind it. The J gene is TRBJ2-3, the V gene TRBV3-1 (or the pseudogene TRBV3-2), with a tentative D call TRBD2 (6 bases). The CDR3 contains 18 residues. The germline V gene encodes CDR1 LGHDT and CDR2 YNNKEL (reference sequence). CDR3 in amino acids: CASSQDVMGGILTNTQYF. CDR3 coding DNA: TGTGCCAGCAGCCAAGACGTAATGGGGGGAATCCTCACAAATACGCAGTATTTT.

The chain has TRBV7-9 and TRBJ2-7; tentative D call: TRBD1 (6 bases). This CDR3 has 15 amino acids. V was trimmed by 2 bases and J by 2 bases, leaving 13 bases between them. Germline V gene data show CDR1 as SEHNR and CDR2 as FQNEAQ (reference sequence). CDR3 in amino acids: CASSLNGQKTYEQYF. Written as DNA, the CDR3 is TGTGCCAGCAGCTTAAACGGACAGAAAACCTACGAGCAGTACTTC.

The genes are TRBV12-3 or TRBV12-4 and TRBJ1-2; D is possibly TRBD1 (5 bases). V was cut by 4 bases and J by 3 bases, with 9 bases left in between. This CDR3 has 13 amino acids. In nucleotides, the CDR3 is TGTGCCAGCAGTTCAACGGGGGACTATGGCTACACCTTC. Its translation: CASSSTGDYGYTF.